Shown below are 13 T cell receptor beta chains from a single sample sequenced in a study of control samples from healthy donors and cancer patients. Sequencing used immunoSEQ multiplex PCR; TCRdb keeps in-frame clones, though not all of them. The sample records about 29,000 clones, roughly 87% being singletons. The sequenced material came from formalin-fixed, paraffin-embedded tissue. Receptors originate from a female donor with melanoma.

The chain has TRBV6-2 or TRBV6-3 and TRBJ2-5; D gene ambiguous. Trimming stripped 0 bases from V and 7 bases from J, with 6 bases between. Per germline, CDR1 MNHEY and CDR2 SVGEGT. The CDR3 is 12 residues long. The CDR3 region is CASSYSRGTQYF. CDR3 sequence (DNA): TGTGCCAGCAGTTACTCGAGAGGGACCCAGTACTTC.

The genes are TRBV2 and TRBJ1-3; 7 nucleotides agree with TRBD1. V lost 6 bases, J lost 0 bases, and 5 bases stayed unmatched. The germline gives CDR1 SNHLY, CDR2 FYNNEI. CDR3 length equals 15 residues. Here the CDR3 DNA reads TGTGCCAGCAGCGCGGACAGGCACTCTGGAAACACCATATATTTT. Translation: CASSADRHSGNTIYF. The variable domain in full, completed from reference TRBV2 and TRBJ1-3, reads EPEVTQTPSHQVTQMGQEVILRCVPISNHLYFYWYRQILGQKVEFLVSFYNNEISEKSEIFDDQFSVERPDGSNFTLKIRSTKLEDSAMYFCASSADRHSGNTIYFGEGSWLTVV.

The chain is built from TRBV2 and TRBJ1-5; D unresolved. CDR1 is SNHLY and CDR2 is FYNNEI in the germline V gene. This CDR3 has 13 residues. The germline V and J ends were trimmed by 9 bases and 3 bases, with 12 bases remaining between them. CDR3 sequence (DNA): TGTGCCAGTGAGGTCCAGCCCAATCAGCCCCAGCATTTT. It codes for CASEVQPNQPQHF.

The V and J genes are TRBV2 and TRBJ1-5, with 7 bases matching TRBD1. This CDR3 region has 17 residues. Trimming removed 7 bases from V and 6 bases from J; junction bases left unmatched: 18. Germline loops: CDR1 SNHLY, CDR2 FYNNEI. Written as DNA, the CDR3 is TGTGCCAGCAAGAGATCCCAGGGAGACAGGGCGGGTCAGCCCCAGCATTTT. It is translated as CASKRSQGDRAGQPQHF. Filled out from reference TRBV2 and TRBJ1-5, the complete variable domain reads EPEVTQTPSHQVTQMGQEVILRCVPISNHLYFYWYRQILGQKVEFLVSFYNNEISEKSEIFDDQFSVERPDGSNFTLKIRSTKLEDSAMYFCASKRSQGDRAGQPQHFGDGTRLSIL.

The rearrangement uses TRBV10-2 and TRBJ1-1; D gene unclear. From germline, CDR1 is WSHSY and CDR2 SAAADI. CDR3 size: 14 residues. V dropped 4 bases and J dropped 2 bases, with 11 bases sitting between them. This CDR3 is CASSVTGGNTEAFF. DNA for the CDR3: TGCGCCAGCAGTGTTACGGGAGGCAACACTGAAGCTTTCTTT.

The V and J genes are TRBV20-1 and TRBJ1-1; tentative D call: TRBD1 (6 bases). Per the germline V gene, CDR1 is DFQATT and CDR2 is SNEGSKA (reference sequence). Trimming pared 3 bases from V and 7 bases from J, leaving 9 bases between. The CDR3 runs 11 residues. CDR3 region: CSASQGFEAFF. As DNA, the CDR3 is TGCAGTGCTAGCCAGGGGTTTGAAGCTTTCTTT.

The chain carries TRBV30 and TRBJ2-2, with a possible D match to TRBD2 (6 bases). CDR3 size: 15 residues. V was shortened by 5 bases and J by 4 bases, with 17 bases between the two germline ends. CDR1 is GTSNPN, CDR2 SVGIG, per germline (reference sequence). The CDR3 loop is CAWQMGGFGTGELFF. The CDR3 DNA is TGTGCCTGGCAGATGGGAGGATTCGGCACCGGGGAGCTGTTTTTT.

The chain couples TRBV3-1 (or the pseudogene TRBV3-2) to TRBJ1-5; TRBD1 aligns across 8 bases. V lost 5 bases and J lost 4; bases outside the gene matches: 1. CDR3 length equals 13 residues. From germline, CDR1 is LGHDT and CDR2 YNNKEL (reference sequence). This CDR3 reads CASSGTGNQPQHF. DNA of the CDR3: TGTGCCAGCAGCGGGACAGGAAATCAGCCCCAGCATTTT.

The V and J genes are TRBV11-2 and TRBJ1-6, with D hard to call. There are 14 residues in the CDR3. Trimming took 2 bases from V and 11 from J, leaving 13 bases between them. Looked up from germline, CDR1 is SGHAT and CDR2 is FQNNGV. The CDR3 DNA sequence: TGTGCCAGCAGCTTACAAGGAGGTTGGCCACCCCTCCACTTT. This gives the protein CASSLQGGWPPLHF.

The V gene is TRBV6-2 or TRBV6-3, the J gene TRBJ1-2; weak D call: TRBD1 (6 bases). Trimming pared 5 bases from V and 7 bases from J, leaving 14 bases between. The germline V gene encodes CDR1 MNHEY and CDR2 SVGEGT. The CDR3 is 13 amino acids. The CDR3 protein is CASSRQGNAGYTF. The CDR3 nucleotides read TGTGCCAGCAGTCGCCAGGGGAACGCTGGCTACACCTTC.

The gene calls are TRBV7-2 and TRBJ2-6; D unclear. Trimming stripped 0 bases from V and 0 bases from J, with 6 bases between. This CDR3 has 16 residues. Looked up from germline, CDR1 is SGHTA and CDR2 is FQGNSA. CDR3 in DNA: TGTGCCAGCAGCTTAGCACTCTTCTCTGGGGCCAACGTCCTGACTTTC. Its protein product is CASSLALFSGANVLTF.

This rearrangement joins TRBV27 to TRBJ2-1; 10 nucleotides align to TRBD2. This CDR3 is built from 15 residues. The J segment lost 12 bases and the V segment lost 4 bases, leaving 12 bases of the junction unmatched. CDR1 is MNHEY, CDR2 SMNVEV, per germline (reference sequence). The CDR3 DNA sequence: TGTGCCAGCAGTTCACCGGGACTAGCGCTTTTGGGGCAGTTCTTC. Translating it yields CASSSPGLALLGQFF.

J is TRBJ2-7 and V is TRBV6-5, with 7 nucleotides matching TRBD2. J lost 2 bases, V lost 6 bases, and 7 bases had no gene match. This CDR3 is built from 14 residues. CDR1 and CDR2 (germline): MNHEY, SVGAGI. CDR3 sequence reads: CASRGLGGTYEQYF. The DNA of the CDR3 is TGTGCCAGCAGGGGCCTCGGGGGGACCTACGAGCAGTACTTC.